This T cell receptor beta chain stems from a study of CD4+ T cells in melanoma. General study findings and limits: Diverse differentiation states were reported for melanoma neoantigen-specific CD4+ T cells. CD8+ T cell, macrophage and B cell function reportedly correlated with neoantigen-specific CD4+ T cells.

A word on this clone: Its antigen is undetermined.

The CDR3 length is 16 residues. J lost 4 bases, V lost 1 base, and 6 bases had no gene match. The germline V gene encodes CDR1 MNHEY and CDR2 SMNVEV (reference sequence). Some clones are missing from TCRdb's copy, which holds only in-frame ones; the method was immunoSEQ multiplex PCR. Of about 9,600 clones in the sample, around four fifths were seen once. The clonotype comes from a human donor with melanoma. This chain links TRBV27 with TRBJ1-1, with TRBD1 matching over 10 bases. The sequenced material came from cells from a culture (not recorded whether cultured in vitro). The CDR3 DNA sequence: TGTGCCAGCAGTTTATTTGTGCGGACAGGGGGCACTGAAGCTTTCTTT. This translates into CASSLFVRTGGTEAFF.